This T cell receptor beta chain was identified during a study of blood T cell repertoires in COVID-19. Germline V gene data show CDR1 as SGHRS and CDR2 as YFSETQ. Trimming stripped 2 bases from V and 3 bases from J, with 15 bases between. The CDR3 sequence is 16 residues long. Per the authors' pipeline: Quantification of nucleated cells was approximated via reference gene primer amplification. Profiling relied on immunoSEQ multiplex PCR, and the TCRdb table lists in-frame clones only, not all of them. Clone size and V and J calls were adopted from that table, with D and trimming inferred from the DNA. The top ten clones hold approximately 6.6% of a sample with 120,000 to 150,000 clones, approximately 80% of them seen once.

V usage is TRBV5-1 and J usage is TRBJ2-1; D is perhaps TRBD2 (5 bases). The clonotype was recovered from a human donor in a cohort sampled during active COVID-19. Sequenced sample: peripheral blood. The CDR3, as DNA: TGCGCCAGCAGCTTTGAGGGAACCACCAACTACAATGAGCAGTTCTTC. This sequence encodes CASSFEGTTNYNEQFF. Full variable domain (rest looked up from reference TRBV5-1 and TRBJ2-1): KAGVTQTPRYLIKTRGQQVTLSCSPISGHRSVSWYQQTPGQGLQFLFEYFSETQRNKGNFPGRFSGRQFSNSRSEMNVSTLELGDSALYLCASSFEGTTNYNEQFFGPGTRLTVL.